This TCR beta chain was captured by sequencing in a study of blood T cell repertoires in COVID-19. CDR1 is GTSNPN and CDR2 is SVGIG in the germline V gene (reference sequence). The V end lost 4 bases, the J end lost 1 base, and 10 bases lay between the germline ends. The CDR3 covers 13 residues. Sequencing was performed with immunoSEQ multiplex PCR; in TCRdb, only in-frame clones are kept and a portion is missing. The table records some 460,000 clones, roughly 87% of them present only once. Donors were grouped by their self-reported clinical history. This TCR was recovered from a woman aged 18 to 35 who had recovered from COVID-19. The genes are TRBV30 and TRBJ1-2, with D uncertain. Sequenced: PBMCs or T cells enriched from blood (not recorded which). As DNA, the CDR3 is TGTGCCTGGAAAGCCACCCTTAACTATGGCTACACCTTC. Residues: CAWKATLNYGYTF.